A single sample gave rise to the 12 T cell receptor beta chains below, sequenced in a study of T cell changes during pregnancy in multiple sclerosis. Repertoires were generated with immunoSEQ multiplex PCR, while TCRdb's copy carries only in-frame clones and drops some. This table holds over 85,000 clones, 91% found once. This sample comprised peripheral blood, obtained in the first trimester of pregnancy. These receptors all stem from a female donor in good health, enrolled as a control in a pregnancy study.

The J gene is TRBJ2-3, the V gene TRBV6-5; 8 bases fit TRBD1. CDR1 is MNHEY, CDR2 SVGAGI, per germline. The CDR3 consists of 14 residues. Trimming removed 6 bases from V and 3 bases from J; junction bases left unmatched: 5. CDR3 sequence reads: CASSRQGRTDTQYF. The CDR3, as DNA: TGTGCCAGCAGCCGACAGGGGAGGACAGATACGCAGTATTTT.

The chain recombines TRBV7-2 with TRBJ1-3, with D tentatively TRBD1 (5 bases). The V end was cut by 3 bases, the J end by 3 bases, with 9 bases between. Germline-derived CDR1 and CDR2 are SGHTA and FQGNSA. There are 14 residues in the CDR3. The CDR3 is CASSLGRFGNTIYF. The CDR3 DNA sequence: TGTGCCAGCAGCTTGGGGCGATTTGGAAACACCATATATTTT. The variable domain in full, with the rest retrieved from reference TRBV7-2 and TRBJ1-3, is GAGVSQSPSNKVTEKGKDVELRCDPISGHTALYWYRQSLGQGLEFLIYFQGNSAPDKSGLPSDRFSAERTGGSVSTLTIQRTQQEDSAVYLCASSLGRFGNTIYFGEGSWLTVV.

The CDR3: CASSVGTGAWKGYTF. CDR3 DNA: TGTGCCAGCAGCGTCGGGACAGGGGCCTGGAAGGGCTACACCTTC. The gene calls are TRBV5-4 and TRBJ1-2; 10 bases fit TRBD1. The CDR3 sequence is 15 residues long. The J segment lost 8 bases and the V segment lost 4 bases, leaving 11 bases of the junction unmatched. Germline V gene lookup returns CDR1 SGHNT and CDR2 YYREEE (reference sequence).

CDR3 sequence: CASSGRDSLTGELFF. CDR3 nucleotides: TGTGCCAGCAGCGGGCGGGACAGCCTCACCGGGGAGCTGTTTTTT. The V gene is TRBV9, the J gene TRBJ2-2; D is perhaps TRBD1 (7 bases). From germline, CDR1 is SGDLS and CDR2 YYNGEE. The CDR3 length is 15 residues. Trimming cost V 3 bases and J 4 bases, with 13 bases left between them.

The rearrangement uses TRBV4-1 and TRBJ1-2; 9 bases map to TRBD1. J lost 9 bases, V lost 6 bases, and 11 bases had no gene match. CDR1 and CDR2 (germline): MGHRA, YSYEKL. The CDR3 sequence is 14 residues long. DNA of the CDR3: TGCGCCAGCAGGAATCCCGGGACAGGGAGGAGCTACACCTTC. Its translation is CASRNPGTGRSYTF.

The gene calls are TRBV20-1 and TRBJ1-5, with unresolved D. CDR3 length equals 11 residues. In germline, CDR1 is DFQATT, CDR2 SNEGSKA (reference sequence). V was clipped by 3 bases and J by 10 bases, with 10 bases between them. The CDR3 region is CSASIEGPQHF. The CDR3 bases are TGCAGTGCTAGTATCGAGGGTCCCCAGCATTTT.

This chain connects TRBV14 to TRBJ1-2, with D perhaps matching TRBD1 (5 bases). This CDR3 is 14 amino acids long. From germline, CDR1 is SGHDN and CDR2 FVKESK. V lost 0 bases and J lost 8, with 13 bases in between. CDR3: CASSQDQGGIGYTF. The CDR3 DNA sequence: TGTGCCAGCAGCCAAGATCAGGGAGGGATCGGCTACACCTTC.

This chain's CDR3 is CASRPTGSNTEAFF. CDR3 bases: TGTGCCAGCAGACCGACAGGGTCCAACACTGAAGCTTTCTTT. The chain combines TRBV6-6 with TRBJ1-1; 7 nucleotides agree with TRBD1. In germline, CDR1 is MNHNY, CDR2 SVGAGI (reference sequence). Trimming cost V 6 bases and J 2 bases; bases outside gene matches: 6. The CDR3 has 14 residues.

The J gene is TRBJ1-2, the V gene TRBV9; 9 bases match TRBD1. Germline CDR1 and CDR2: SGDLS and YYNGEE. This CDR3 has 16 residues. Unmatched junction bases numbered 9, after V lost 1 base and J lost 5 bases. Written as DNA, the CDR3 is TGTGCCAGCAGCGTACTCCCTGACAGGGGGTCGTATGGCTACACCTTC. Protein sequence: CASSVLPDRGSYGYTF.

This clone was observed a single time. The chain's CDR3 is CASSLSGGLSYEQYF. The CDR3, as DNA: TGTGCCAGCAGTTTAAGCGGGGGGCTTTCCTACGAGCAGTACTTC. The rearrangement links TRBV2 to TRBJ2-7, with 9 nucleotides matching TRBD2. The V gene's germline CDR1 is SNHLY and CDR2 FYNNEI. The CDR3 runs to 15 residues. V lost 5 bases and J lost 1; bases outside the gene matches: 6.

V gene TRBV5-6 combines with J gene TRBJ2-3; 12 bases are shared with TRBD2. CDR1 SGHDT and CDR2 YYEEEE come from the germline V gene. After removal of 3 bases from V and 6 bases from J, the junction contained 8 bases not matched to a gene. The CDR3 has 16 amino acids. CDR3 region: CASSSWTSGNIDTQYF. Written as DNA, the CDR3 is TGTGCCAGCAGCTCCTGGACTAGCGGGAATATTGATACGCAGTATTTT.

V is TRBV2 and J is TRBJ2-1; 13 positions agree with TRBD2. V lost 6 bases and J lost 9; bases outside the gene matches: 14. Per the germline V gene, CDR1 is SNHLY and CDR2 is FYNNEI. The CDR3 runs 17 residues. CDR3 DNA: TGTGCCAGCAGCGAGACTAGCGGGGGGACCATGAGGGTTGAGCAGTTCTTC. This gives the protein CASSETSGGTMRVEQFF.